Reported below is one T cell receptor beta chain. This clone came up many times. Its recognized antigen is unknown. No quality values exist for individual bases; no much larger clone is one base distant. The data belong to a study of metastatic and nonmetastatic thyroid tumors (dated by TCRdb to the early 2020s). Notes on the research overall: Repertoires were compared across peripheral blood and tumor or nodule tissue samples from malignant and benign thyroid patients.

No treatment had been received by any patient before thyroid surgery. Using T-cell receptor beta sequencing, the researchers looked back retrospectively at clinical samples from patients, gathered between the early 2010s and the late 2010s. From the germline V gene (reference sequence), CDR1 is SEHNR and CDR2 is FQNEAQ. The CDR3 spans 13 residues, from the cysteine through the phenylalanine. This entry keeps only the CDR3 DNA: 39 bases, framed from base 1. V is clipped by 5 bases and J by 7 bases, and the sequence between their germline boundaries is 14 bases long. The paper's findings and limits, for the study overall: In both blood and tumor samples, TCR beta diversity was reported to be significantly higher in malignant tumors than in benign nodules.

The library was obtained by PCR. The listed sequencing device is Illumina HiSeq 4000. High-throughput sequencing was used to profile the TCR beta-chain CDR3 region of every patient. On the authors' methods: A classifier to discriminate distant-metastatic papillary thyroid cancer patients was built from CDR3 differences across clinicopathological groups. The Shannon index was used to assess repertoire diversity, and the Morisita-Horn index was used to assess tumor-blood repertoire similarity. TCRdb reworked the public reads: Q25 trimming with fastp, MiXCR clone assembly, productive beta chains retained. The V and J calls were determined by TCRdb, not by the authors. In this sample the table shows 15,000 or so clones, less than 30% of which occur a single time. Around 50% of the sample comes from the top ten.

The chain uses TRBV7-9 and TRBJ1-2; the D gene is possibly TRBD1, with 6 bases matching. Input material: tumor tissue. This clonotype was sampled from a male donor with papillary thyroid cancer or a benign thyroid nodule (not recorded which). Some clones in this sample may be carry-over from other donors' samples. In nucleotides, the sequence is TGTGCCAGCAGCCTACAGGGCCTCGGTGGCTACACCTTC. Its protein product is CASSLQGLGGYTF.